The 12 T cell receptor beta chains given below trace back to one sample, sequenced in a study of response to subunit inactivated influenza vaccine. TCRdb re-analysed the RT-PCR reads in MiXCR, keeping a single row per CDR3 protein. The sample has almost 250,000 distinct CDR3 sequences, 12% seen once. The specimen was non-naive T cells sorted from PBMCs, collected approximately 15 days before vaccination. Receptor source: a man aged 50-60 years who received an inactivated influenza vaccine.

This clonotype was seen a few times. The CDR3 loop reads CASSSPTVSGFYEQYF. CDR3 DNA sequence: TGTGCCAGCAGCTCCCCGACTGTTAGCGGGTTTTACGAGCAGTACTTC. This chain links TRBV6-1 with TRBJ2-7; TRBD2 matches 7 bases. Germline V gives CDR1 MNHNS, CDR2 SASEGT. The CDR3 runs 16 residues. Trimming removed 6 bases from V and 4 bases from J; junction bases left unmatched: 15.

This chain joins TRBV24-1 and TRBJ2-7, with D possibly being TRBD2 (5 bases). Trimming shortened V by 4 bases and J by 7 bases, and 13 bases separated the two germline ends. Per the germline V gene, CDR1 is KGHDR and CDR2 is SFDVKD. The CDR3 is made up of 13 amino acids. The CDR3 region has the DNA TGTGCCACCAGTGACGTGGGGAGAGGGGAGCAGTACTTC. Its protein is CATSDVGRGEQYF.

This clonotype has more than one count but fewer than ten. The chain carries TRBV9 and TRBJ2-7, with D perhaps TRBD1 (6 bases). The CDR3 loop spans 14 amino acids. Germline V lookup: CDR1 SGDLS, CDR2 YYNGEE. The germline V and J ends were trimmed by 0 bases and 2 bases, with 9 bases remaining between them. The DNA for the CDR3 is TGTGCCAGCAGCGTAGGGGGACAAACCTACGAGCAGTACTTC. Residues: CASSVGGQTYEQYF.

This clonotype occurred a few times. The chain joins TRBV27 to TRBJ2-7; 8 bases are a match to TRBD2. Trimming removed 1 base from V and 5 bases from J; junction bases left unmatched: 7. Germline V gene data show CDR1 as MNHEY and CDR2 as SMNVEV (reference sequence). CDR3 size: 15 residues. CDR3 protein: CASSLLSSGSDEQYF. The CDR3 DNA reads TGTGCCAGCAGTTTATTATCCAGCGGGAGCGACGAGCAGTACTTC.

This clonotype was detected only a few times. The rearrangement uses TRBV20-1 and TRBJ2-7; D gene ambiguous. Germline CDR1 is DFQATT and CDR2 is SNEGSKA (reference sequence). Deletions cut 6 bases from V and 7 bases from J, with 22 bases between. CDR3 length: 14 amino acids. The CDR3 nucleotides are TGCAGTGCAAGTGGCCGAGGCAGTTCTCGGGAGCAGTACTTC. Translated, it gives CSASGRGSSREQYF.

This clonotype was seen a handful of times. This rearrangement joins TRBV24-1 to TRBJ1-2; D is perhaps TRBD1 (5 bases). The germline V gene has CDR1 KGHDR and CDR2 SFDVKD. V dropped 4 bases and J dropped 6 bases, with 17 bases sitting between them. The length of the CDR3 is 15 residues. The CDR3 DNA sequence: TGTGCCACCAGTGACGAAGGGACCGACTGGCATGGCTACACCTTC. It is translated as CATSDEGTDWHGYTF.

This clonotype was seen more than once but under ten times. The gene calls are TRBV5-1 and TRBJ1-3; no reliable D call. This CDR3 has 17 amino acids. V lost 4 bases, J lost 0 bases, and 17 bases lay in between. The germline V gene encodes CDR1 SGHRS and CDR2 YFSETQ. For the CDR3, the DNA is TGCGCCAGCAGCCCAACCGGGCCGTTATTCTCTGGAAACACCATATATTTT. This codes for CASSPTGPLFSGNTIYF.

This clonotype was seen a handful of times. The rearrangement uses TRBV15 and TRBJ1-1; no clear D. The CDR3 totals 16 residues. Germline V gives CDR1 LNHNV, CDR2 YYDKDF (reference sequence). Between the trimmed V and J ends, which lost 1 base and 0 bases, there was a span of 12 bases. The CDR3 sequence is CATSRAPGLMNTEAFF. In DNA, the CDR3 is TGTGCCACCAGCAGAGCTCCAGGACTTATGAACACTGAAGCTTTCTTT.

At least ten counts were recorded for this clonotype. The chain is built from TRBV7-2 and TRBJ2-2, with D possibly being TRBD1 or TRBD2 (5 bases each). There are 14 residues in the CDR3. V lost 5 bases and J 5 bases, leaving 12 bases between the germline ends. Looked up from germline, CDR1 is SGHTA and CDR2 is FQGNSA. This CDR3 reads CASSLWGRTGELFF. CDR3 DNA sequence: TGTGCCAGCAGCCTATGGGGACGGACCGGGGAGCTGTTTTTT.

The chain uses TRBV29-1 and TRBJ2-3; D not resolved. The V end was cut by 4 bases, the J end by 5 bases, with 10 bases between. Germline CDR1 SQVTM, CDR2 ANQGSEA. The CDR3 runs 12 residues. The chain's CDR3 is CSVVKVRDTQYF. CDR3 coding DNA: TGCAGCGTTGTGAAGGTTCGAGATACGCAGTATTTT.

DNA of the CDR3: TGTGCCACCGGACCGGGGACGAGGTCTGGGGCCAACGTCCTGACTTTC. As protein: CATGPGTRSGANVLTF. V is TRBV24-1 and J is TRBJ2-6, with D perhaps matching TRBD1 or TRBD2 (5 bases each). V lost 9 bases to trimming and J lost 1 base, with 15 bases between them. Germline CDR1 reads KGHDR; CDR2 reads SFDVKD. The length of the CDR3 is 16 residues.

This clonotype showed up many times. Here the CDR3 DNA reads TGTGCCAGCAGTCCCATCGGACAGGGGGTGATTCGAGGCTACACCTTC. Amino acids: CASSPIGQGVIRGYTF. The J gene is TRBJ1-2, the V gene TRBV27, with 10 nucleotides matching TRBD1. CDR1 is MNHEY, CDR2 SMNVEV, per germline (reference sequence). V dropped 5 bases and J dropped 8; count of bases not matched to a gene: 14. CDR3 length: 16 residues.